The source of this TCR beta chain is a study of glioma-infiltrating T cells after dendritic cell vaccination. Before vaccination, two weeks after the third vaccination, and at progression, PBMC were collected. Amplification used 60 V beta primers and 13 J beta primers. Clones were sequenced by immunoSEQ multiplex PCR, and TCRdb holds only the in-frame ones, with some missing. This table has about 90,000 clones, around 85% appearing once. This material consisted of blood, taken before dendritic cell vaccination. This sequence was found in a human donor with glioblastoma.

The CDR3 loop is CSAWSRDEQYF. In DNA form, the CDR3 reads TGCAGCGCCTGGAGCAGGGACGAGCAGTACTTC. The chain links TRBV29-1 to TRBJ2-7, with D perhaps TRBD1 (5 bases). The CDR3 has 11 amino acids. Trimming pared 7 bases from V and 5 bases from J, leaving 12 bases between. In germline, CDR1 is SQVTM, CDR2 ANQGSEA.